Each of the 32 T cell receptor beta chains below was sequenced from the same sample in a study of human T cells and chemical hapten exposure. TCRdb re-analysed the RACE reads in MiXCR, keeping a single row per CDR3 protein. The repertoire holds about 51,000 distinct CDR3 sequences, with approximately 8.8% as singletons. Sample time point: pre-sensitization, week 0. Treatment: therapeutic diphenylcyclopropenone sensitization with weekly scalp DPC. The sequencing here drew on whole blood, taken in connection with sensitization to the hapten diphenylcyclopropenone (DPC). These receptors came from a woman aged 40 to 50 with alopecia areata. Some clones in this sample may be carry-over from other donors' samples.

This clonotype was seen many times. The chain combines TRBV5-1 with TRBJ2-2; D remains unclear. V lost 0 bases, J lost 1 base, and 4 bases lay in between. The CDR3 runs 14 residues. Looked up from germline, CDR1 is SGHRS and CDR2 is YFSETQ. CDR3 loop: CASSLVGNTGELFF. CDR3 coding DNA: TGCGCCAGCAGCTTGGTGGGGAACACCGGGGAGCTGTTTTTT.

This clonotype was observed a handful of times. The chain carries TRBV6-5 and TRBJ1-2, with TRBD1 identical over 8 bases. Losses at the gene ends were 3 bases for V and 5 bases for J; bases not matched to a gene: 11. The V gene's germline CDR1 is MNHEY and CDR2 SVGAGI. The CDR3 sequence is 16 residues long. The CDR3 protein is CASSYGRGTGNYGYTF. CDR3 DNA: TGTGCCAGCAGTTATGGCCGAGGGACAGGAAATTATGGCTACACCTTC.

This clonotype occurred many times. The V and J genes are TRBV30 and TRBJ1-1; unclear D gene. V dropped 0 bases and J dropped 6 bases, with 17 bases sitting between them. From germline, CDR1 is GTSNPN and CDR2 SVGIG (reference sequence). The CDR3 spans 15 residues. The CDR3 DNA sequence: TGTGCCTGGAGTGTACTCCCTAGCCTACCTGCTGAAGCTTTCTTT. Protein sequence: CAWSVLPSLPAEAFF.

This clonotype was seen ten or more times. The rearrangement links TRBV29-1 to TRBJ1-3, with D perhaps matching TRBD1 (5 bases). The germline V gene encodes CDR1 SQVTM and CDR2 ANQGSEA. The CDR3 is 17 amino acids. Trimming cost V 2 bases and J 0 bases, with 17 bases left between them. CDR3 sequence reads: CSVEWAGPSGSGNTIYF. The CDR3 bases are TGCAGCGTTGAATGGGCAGGGCCCTCGGGCTCTGGAAACACCATATATTTT.

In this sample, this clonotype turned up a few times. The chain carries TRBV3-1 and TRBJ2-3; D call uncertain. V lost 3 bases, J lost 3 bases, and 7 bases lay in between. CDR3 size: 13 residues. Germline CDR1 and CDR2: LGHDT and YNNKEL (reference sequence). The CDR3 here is CASSQPPTDTQYF. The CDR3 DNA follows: TGTGCCAGCAGCCAGCCCCCTACAGATACGCAGTATTTT.

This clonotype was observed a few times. The CDR3 loop is CSAYSGGSSYEQYF. As DNA, the CDR3 is TGCAGTGCTTACAGCGGGGGGAGCTCCTACGAGCAGTACTTC. This chain uses TRBV20-1 with TRBJ2-7; 9 bases align to TRBD2. This CDR3 comprises 14 residues. From germline, CDR1 is DFQATT and CDR2 SNEGSKA (reference sequence). The trim removed 5 bases at V and 0 bases at J, leaving 5 bases unmatched.

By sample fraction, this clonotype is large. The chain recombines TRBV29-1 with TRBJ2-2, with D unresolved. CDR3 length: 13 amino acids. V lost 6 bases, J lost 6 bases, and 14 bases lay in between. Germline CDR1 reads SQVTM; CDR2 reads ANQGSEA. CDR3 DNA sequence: TGCAGCGTGGGCTCGAGCTTCGCCGGGGAGCTGTTTTTT. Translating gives CSVGSSFAGELFF.

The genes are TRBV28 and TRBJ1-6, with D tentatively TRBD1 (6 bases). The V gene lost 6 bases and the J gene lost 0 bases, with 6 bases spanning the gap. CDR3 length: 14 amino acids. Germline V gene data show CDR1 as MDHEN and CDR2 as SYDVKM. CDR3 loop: CASRDSSYNSPLHF. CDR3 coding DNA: TGTGCCAGCAGGGACAGCTCCTATAATTCACCCCTCCACTTT.

The CDR3 DNA sequence: TGTGCCAGCAGTTTAATGAGGAGCAGTGAAGCTTTCTTT. It encodes CASSLMRSSEAFF. The V and J genes are TRBV27 and TRBJ1-1; D unresolved. The V end lost 2 bases, the J end lost 7 bases, and 11 bases lay between the germline ends. Germline V gene sequence: CDR1 MNHEY, CDR2 SMNVEV (reference sequence). The CDR3 has 13 residues.

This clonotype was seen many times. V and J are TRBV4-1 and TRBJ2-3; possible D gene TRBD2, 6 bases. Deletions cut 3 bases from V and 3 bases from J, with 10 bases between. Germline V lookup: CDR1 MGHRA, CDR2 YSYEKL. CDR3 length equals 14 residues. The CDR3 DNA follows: TGCGCCAGCAGCCAGCCCGGGACTACAGATACGCAGTATTTT. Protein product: CASSQPGTTDTQYF.

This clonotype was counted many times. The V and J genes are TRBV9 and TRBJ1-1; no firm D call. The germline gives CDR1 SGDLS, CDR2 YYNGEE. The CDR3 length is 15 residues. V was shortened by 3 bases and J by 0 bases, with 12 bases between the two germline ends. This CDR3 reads CASSAQDILNTEAFF. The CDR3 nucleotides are TGTGCCAGCAGCGCCCAAGACATTTTGAACACTGAAGCTTTCTTT.

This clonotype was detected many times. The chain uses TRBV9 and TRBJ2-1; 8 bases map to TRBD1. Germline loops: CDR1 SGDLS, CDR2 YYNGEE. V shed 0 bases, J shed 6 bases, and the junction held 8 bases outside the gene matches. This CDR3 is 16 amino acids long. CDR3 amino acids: CASSVELGQGFNEQFF. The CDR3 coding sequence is TGTGCCAGCAGCGTAGAATTAGGACAGGGATTCAATGAGCAGTTCTTC.

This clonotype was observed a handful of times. The CDR3 DNA is TGTGCCAGCAGTTCTGACAGCCCCTACGAGCAGTACTTC. Translation: CASSSDSPYEQYF. The J gene is TRBJ2-7, the V gene TRBV12-3 or TRBV12-4; perhaps TRBD1 as D (5 bases). This CDR3 region has 13 residues. The V end was cut by 4 bases, the J end by 2 bases, with 9 bases between.

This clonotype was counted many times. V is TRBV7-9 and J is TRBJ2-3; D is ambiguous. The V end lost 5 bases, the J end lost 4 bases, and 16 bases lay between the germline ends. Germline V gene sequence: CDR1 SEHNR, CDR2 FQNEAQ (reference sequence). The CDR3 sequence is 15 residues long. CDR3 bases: TGTGCCAGCAGCCCTGTTAAGAAGGGATCAGATACGCAGTATTTT. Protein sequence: CASSPVKKGSDTQYF. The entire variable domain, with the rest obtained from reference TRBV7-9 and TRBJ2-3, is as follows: DTGVSQNPRHKITKRGQNVTFRCDPISEHNRLYWYRQTLGQGPEFLTYFQNEAQLEKSRLLSDRFSAERPKGSFSTLEIQRTEQGDSAMYLCASSPVKKGSDTQYFGPGTRLTVL.

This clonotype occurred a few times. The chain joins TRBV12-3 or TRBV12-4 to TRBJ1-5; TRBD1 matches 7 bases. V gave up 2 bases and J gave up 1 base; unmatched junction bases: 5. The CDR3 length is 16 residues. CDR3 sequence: CASSLRAGGSNQPQHF. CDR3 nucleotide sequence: TGTGCCAGCAGTTTACGGGCAGGGGGGAGCAATCAGCCCCAGCATTTT.

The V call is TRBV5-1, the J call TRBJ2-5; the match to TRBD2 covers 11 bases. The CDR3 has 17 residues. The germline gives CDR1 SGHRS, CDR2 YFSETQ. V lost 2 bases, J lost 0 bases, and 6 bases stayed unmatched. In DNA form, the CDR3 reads TGCGCCAGCAGCTTAACTAGCGGGGGCGAGTACCAAGAGACCCAGTACTTC. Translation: CASSLTSGGEYQETQYF.

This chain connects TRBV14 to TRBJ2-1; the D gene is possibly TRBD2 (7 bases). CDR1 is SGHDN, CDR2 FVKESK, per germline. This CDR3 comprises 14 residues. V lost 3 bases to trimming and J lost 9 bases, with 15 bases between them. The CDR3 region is CASSHRGAVGEQFF. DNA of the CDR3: TGTGCCAGCAGCCACCGGGGGGCGGTCGGTGAGCAGTTCTTC. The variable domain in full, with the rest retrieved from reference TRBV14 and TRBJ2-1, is EAGVTQFPSHSVIEKGQTVTLRCDPISGHDNLYWYRRVMGKEIKFLLHFVKESKQDESGMPNNRFLAERTGGTYSTLKVQPAELEDSGVYFCASSHRGAVGEQFFGPGTRLTVL.

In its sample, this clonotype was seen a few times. In DNA, the CDR3 is TGTGCCTGGGGACCCGACGGTACAGGAAACACCATATATTTT. Protein: CAWGPDGTGNTIYF. J is TRBJ1-3 and V is TRBV30; D not certain. The CDR3 is 14 residues long. CDR1 and CDR2 from the germline V gene are GTSNPN and SVGIG (reference sequence). V was pared by 5 bases and J by 4 bases, with 15 bases between.

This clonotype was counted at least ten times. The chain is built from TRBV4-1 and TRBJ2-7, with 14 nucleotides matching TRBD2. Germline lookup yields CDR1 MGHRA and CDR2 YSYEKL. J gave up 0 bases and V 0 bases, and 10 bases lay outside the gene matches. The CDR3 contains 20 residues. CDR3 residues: CASSQDEFGLAGGSSYEQYF. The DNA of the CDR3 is TGCGCCAGCAGCCAAGATGAGTTTGGACTAGCGGGGGGAAGCTCCTACGAGCAGTACTTC.

The CDR3 DNA sequence: TGTGCCAGCAGGGATACCGGGACAGGGGTTTTAAGCAATCAGCCCCAGCATTTT. Amino acid sequence: CASRDTGTGVLSNQPQHF. This rearrangement joins TRBV2 to TRBJ1-5; 10 nucleotides align to TRBD1. Trimming at V came to 6 bases and at J to 1 base, leaving 12 bases not matched to a gene. The CDR3 sequence is 18 residues long. Germline CDR1 reads SNHLY; CDR2 reads FYNNEI.

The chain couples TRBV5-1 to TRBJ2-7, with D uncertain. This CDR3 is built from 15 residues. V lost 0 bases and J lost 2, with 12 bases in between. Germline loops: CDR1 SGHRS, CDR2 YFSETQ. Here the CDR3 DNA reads TGCGCCAGCAGCTTGGTGGATTCTTGGGCCTACGAGCAGTACTTC. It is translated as CASSLVDSWAYEQYF. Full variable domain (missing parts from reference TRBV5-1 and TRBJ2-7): KAGVTQTPRYLIKTRGQQVTLSCSPISGHRSVSWYQQTPGQGLQFLFEYFSETQRNKGNFPGRFSGRQFSNSRSEMNVSTLELGDSALYLCASSLVDSWAYEQYFGPGTRLTVT.

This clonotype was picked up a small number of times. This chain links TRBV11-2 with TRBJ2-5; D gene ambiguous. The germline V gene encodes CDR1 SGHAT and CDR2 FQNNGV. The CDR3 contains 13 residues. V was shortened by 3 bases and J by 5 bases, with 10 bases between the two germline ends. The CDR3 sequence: CASSLVTYETQYF. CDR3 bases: TGTGCCAGCAGCTTGGTGACTTACGAGACCCAGTACTTC. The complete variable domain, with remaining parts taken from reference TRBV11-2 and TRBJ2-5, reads EAGVAQSPRYKIIEKRQSVAFWCNPISGHATLYWYQQILGQGPKLLIQFQNNGVVDDSQLPKDRFSAERLKGVDSTLKIQPAKLEDSAVYLCASSLVTYETQYFGPGTRLLVL.

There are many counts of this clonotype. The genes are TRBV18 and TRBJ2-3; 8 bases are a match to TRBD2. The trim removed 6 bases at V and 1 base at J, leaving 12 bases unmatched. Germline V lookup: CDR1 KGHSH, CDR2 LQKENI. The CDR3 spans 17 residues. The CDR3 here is CASSKAASGSRTDTQYF. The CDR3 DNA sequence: TGTGCCAGCTCCAAAGCGGCTAGCGGGTCCCGCACAGATACGCAGTATTTT.

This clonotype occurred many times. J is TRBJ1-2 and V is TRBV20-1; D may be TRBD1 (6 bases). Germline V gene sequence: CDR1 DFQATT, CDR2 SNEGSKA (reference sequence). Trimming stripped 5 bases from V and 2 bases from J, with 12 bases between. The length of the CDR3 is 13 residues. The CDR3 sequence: CSALDRVNYGYTF. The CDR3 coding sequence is TGCAGTGCTTTGGACAGAGTCAACTATGGCTACACCTTC.

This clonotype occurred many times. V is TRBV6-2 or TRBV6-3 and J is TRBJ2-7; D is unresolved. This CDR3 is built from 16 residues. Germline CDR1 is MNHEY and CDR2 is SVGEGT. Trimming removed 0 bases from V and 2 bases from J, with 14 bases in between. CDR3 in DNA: TGTGCCAGCAGTTACTCGATTGGGTTTAACGCCTACGAGCAGTACTTC. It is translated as CASSYSIGFNAYEQYF.

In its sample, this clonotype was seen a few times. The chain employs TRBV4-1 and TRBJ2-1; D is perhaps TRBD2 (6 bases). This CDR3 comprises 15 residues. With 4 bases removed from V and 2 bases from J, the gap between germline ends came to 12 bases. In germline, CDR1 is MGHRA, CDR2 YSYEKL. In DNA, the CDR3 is TGCGCCAGCAGCCCCGAGGGACTTCCCTACAATGAGCAGTTCTTC. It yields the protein CASSPEGLPYNEQFF.

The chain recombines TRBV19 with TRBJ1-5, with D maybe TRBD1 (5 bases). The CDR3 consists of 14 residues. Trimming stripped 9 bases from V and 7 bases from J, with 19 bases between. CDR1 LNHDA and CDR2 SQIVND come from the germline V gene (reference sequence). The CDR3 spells CASTPLFGAQPQHF. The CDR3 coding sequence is TGTGCCAGCACGCCACTATTTGGGGCCCAGCCCCAGCATTTT.

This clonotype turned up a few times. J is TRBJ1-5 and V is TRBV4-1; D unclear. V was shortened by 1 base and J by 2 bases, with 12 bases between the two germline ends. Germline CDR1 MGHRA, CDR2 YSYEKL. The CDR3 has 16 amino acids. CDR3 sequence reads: CASSQVAAVRNQPQHF. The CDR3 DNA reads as TGCGCCAGCAGCCAAGTCGCGGCAGTGCGCAATCAGCCCCAGCATTTT.

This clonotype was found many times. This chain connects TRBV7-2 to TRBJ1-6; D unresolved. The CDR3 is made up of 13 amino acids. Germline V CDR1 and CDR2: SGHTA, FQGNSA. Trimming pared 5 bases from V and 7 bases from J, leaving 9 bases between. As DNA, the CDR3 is TGTGCCAGCAGCCGCTATGGGAATTCACCCCTCCACTTT. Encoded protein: CASSRYGNSPLHF.

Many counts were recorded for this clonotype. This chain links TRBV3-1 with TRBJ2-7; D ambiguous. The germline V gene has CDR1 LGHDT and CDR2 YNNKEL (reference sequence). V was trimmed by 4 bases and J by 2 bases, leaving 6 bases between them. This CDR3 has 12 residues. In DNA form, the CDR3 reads TGTGCCAGCAGCCGGGTCCCCTACGAGCAGTACTTC. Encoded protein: CASSRVPYEQYF.

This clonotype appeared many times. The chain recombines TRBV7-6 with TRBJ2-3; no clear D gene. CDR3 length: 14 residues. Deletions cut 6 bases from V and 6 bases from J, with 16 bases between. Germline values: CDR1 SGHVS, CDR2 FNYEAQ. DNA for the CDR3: TGTGCCAGCAGTCTCTCCATCCCGGCGGATACGCAGTATTTT. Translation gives CASSLSIPADTQYF.

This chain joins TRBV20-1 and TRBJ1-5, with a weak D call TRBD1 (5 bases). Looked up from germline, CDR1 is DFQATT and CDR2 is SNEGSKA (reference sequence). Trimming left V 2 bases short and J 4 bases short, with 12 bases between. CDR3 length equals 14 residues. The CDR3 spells CSARLVRGNQPQHF. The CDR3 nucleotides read TGCAGTGCTAGATTAGTTAGGGGAAATCAGCCCCAGCATTTT.